This TCR beta chain originates from a study of shared clonotypes between healthy human individuals. As for the study in general: Ranging from 18 to 49 in age, donors were two women and three men.

The CDR3 covers 14 residues. Germline lookup yields CDR1 ENHRY and CDR2 SYGVKD. V was trimmed by 2 bases and J by 3 bases, leaving 11 bases between them. Nashville, Tennessee was home to all donors, each a Caucasian adult. The investigators split CD4+ cells into a CD45RA+ naive subset and a CD45RA-negative memory subset. Here immunoSEQ multiplex PCR was the method, and the copy in TCRdb shows in-frame clones only, minus some. The sample has some 2 million clones, roughly 94% seen once. The chain couples TRBV10-3 to TRBJ2-7, with D unresolved. This receptor was obtained from a man between 18 and 29 years old in good health. Sequencing input: naive CD4+ T cells sorted from blood. The subset: CD45RA+ positively selected. The CDR3 nucleotides read TGTGCCATCAGTGAGGGCGGTGGGAACTACGAGCAGTACTTC. Amino acid sequence: CAISEGGGNYEQYF.